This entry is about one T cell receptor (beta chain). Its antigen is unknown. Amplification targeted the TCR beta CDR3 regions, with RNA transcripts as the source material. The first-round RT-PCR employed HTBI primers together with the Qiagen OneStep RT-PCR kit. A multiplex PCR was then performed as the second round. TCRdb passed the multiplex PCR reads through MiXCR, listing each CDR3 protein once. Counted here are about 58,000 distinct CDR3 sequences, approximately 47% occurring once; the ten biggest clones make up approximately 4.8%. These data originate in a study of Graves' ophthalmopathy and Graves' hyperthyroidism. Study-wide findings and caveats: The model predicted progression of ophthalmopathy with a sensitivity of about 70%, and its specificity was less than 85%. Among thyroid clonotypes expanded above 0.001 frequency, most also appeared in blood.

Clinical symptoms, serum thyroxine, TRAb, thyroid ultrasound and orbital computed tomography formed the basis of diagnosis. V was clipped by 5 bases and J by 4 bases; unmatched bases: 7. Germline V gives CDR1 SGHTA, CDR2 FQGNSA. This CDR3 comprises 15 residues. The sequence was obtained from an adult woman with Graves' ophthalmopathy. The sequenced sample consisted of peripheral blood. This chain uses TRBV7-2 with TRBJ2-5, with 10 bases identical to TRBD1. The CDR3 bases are TGTGCCAGCAGCCGGGACAGGGGACGGCGAGAGACCCAGTACTTC. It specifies CASSRDRGRRETQYF.